A single TCR beta chain is shown here with its context. Its antigen is not known. The data stem from a study of shared clonotypes between healthy human individuals. Study-wide background: Every donor yielded three CD4 naive, three CD4 memory, two CD8 naive and one CD8 memory plate. General observations from the study: Some naive CD4 clonotypes, around 4.7%, turned up in common across several donors. Compared with clonotypes that all four donors shared, non-shared clonotypes had lower generation probabilities.

The CDR3 is 14 amino acids. CDR1 is SGDLS, CDR2 YYNGEE, per germline. V gave up 5 bases and J gave up 4 bases, with 15 bases separating them. TCRdb keeps only in-frame clones here, not all; method: immunoSEQ multiplex PCR. This table has around 1.4 million clones, 97% to 99% appearing once. The source material was naive CD4+ T cells sorted from blood. Subset described: CD45RA+ positively selected. This chain connects TRBV9 to TRBJ1-1; maybe TRBD1 (6 bases). The origin of this receptor is a man aged 25-40 years in good health. The chain's CDR3 is CASSTQGQGTEAFF. The CDR3 DNA reads TGTGCCAGCAGTACACAGGGTCAGGGCACTGAAGCTTTCTTT.